What follows describes a single TCR beta chain. This clone was picked up one time. Its antigen specificity is not known. One base away there is no much larger clone; base qualities are not given. This entry comes from a study of blood T cell repertoires in COVID-19 (dated by TCRdb to 2019 to 2021). Regarding the complete study: The collaborator samples originated in the United States, Italy and Spain and spanned the acute and convalescent phases of COVID-19. The material from the prospective study consisted of cDNA or gDNA derived from T cells, B-cell-depleted T cells, or PBMCs. Subjects who had been exposed to COVID-19, were actively infected with it, or had recovered from it provided the deeply sampled blood TCRbeta repertoires that made up the dataset. The repertoires were released in a freely available public database meant as a resource for research on the immune response to SARS-CoV-2. The samples were drawn from the first 160 participants of the ongoing ImmuneRACE study and from 950 to 1,500 subjects provided by 6 global collaborators. Nearly every sample came with metadata listing a de-identified subject ID, COVID-19 status, age in years and sex. Where HLA class I and class II types were available, the types were taken from metadata supplied by the sample provider, not from assay-based typing.

Each collaborating institution followed its own protocols to collect whole blood in K2EDTA tubes. For TCRbeta analysis, collaborators shipped samples as frozen whole blood, isolated PBMCs, or DNA extracted from either of those sample types. Paper-wide results and their limitations: The quantity of clinical and demographic metadata differed by source and by participant and was supplied without curation.

The CDR3 has 14 amino acids, counting the end cysteine and phenylalanine. Just CDR3 DNA is preserved here, 42 bases in frame from base 1. V is pared back by 5 bases and J by 2 bases, with 12 bases lying between the germline termini. Via the germline V gene (reference sequence), CDR1 is PRHDT and CDR2 FYEKMQ. TCRbeta CDR3 regions were amplified from genomic DNA using the immunoSEQ Assay, a bias-controlled multiplex PCR. Per the source publication's procedure: Nucleated cell counts per sample were estimated from amplification of reference gene primers within the assay. To quantify the absolute abundance of each unique TCRbeta CDR3 rearrangement, sequence reads were collapsed and filtered. For each sample, productive Simpson clonality was calculated as the square root of Simpson's diversity index across productive rearrangements. TCRdb carries this immuneACCESS record with in-frame sequences only. Its versions omit some clonotypes, under half of them owing to an unresolved V gene in the studies checked, with the rest unexplained. That table supplies the V and J calls and clone size; D and trimming were determined from the DNA. Here the sample has around 150,000 clones; 75% to 80% occur a single time. Clones ranked in the top ten supply about 15% of the sample.

The clonotype originates from a woman of 80 years or more with acute or convalescent COVID-19. Material: peripheral blood. The chain links TRBV13 with TRBJ1-2; confidence is insufficient to name the D gene. The nucleotides are TGTGCCAGCAGCCTTCTTGGAGGAAACTATGGCTACACCTTC. It specifies CASSLLGGNYGYTF.